The 5 T cell receptor beta chains below come from one sample, sequenced in a study of blood T cell repertoires in COVID-19. Assay: immunoSEQ multiplex PCR; the TCRdb copy retains only in-frame clones and omits some. This table has 200,000 to 300,000 clones, approximately 80% appearing once. What was sequenced was peripheral blood. Source of these receptors: a woman of 80 years or more with acute or convalescent COVID-19.

The chain is built from TRBV10-3 and TRBJ2-3, with TRBD1 as a possible D gene (6 bases). The V and J ends lost 0 bases and 2 bases respectively, with 9 bases between them. This CDR3 spans 15 amino acids. The V gene's germline CDR1 is ENHRY and CDR2 SYGVKD. CDR3: CAISESDRNTDTQYF. The DNA of the CDR3 is TGTGCCATCAGTGAGTCAGACAGGAACACAGATACGCAGTATTTT.

This chain links TRBV27 with TRBJ1-5; D might be TRBD1 (6 bases). The germline CDR1 and CDR2 sequences are MNHEY and SMNVEV (reference sequence). The length of the CDR3 is 18 residues. Trimming left V 2 bases short and J 6 bases short, with 23 bases between. The CDR3 DNA reads TGTGCCAGCAGTTTAACCCCAGGGGTTTCTTTCTTGGGTCAGCCCCAGCATTTT. This translates into CASSLTPGVSFLGQPQHF.

The chain carries TRBV5-1 and TRBJ2-5, with TRBD2 matching 7 bases. This CDR3 comprises 13 residues. The germline V gene has CDR1 SGHRS and CDR2 YFSETQ. V was clipped by 4 bases and J by 7 bases; unmatched bases: 7. The CDR3 is CASSDLAVGTQYF. The CDR3 DNA reads as TGCGCCAGCAGCGATCTAGCGGTCGGGACCCAGTACTTC.

This chain connects TRBV11-2 to TRBJ2-1; D might be TRBD2 (5 bases). V was shortened by 0 bases and J by 2 bases, with 8 bases between the two germline ends. The CDR3 extends over 15 amino acids. Germline V lookup: CDR1 SGHAT, CDR2 FQNNGV. The CDR3 nucleotides are TGTGCCAGCAGCTTAGATGCCGGGACCTACAATGAGCAGTTCTTC. This sequence encodes CASSLDAGTYNEQFF.

This clone came up many times. The V gene is TRBV12-3 or TRBV12-4, the J gene TRBJ1-1; no clear D. Trimming took 6 bases from V and 4 from J, leaving 6 bases between them. This CDR3 is 11 amino acids long. The CDR3 region is CASRSSTEAFF. The CDR3, as DNA: TGTGCCAGCAGGTCCAGCACTGAAGCTTTCTTT.